This entry features one T cell receptor (beta chain) sequence. Its antigen is undetermined. V lost 8 bases, J lost 14 bases, and 13 bases lay in between. The CDR3 runs 10 residues. Germline assignment: CDR1 SGHTA and CDR2 FQGNSA. The method was immunoSEQ multiplex PCR; TCRdb's version includes in-frame clones alone and lacks a portion of them. Among approximately 120,000 clones listed, almost 90% were seen once. The sample originates from a study of cytomegalovirus exposure and HLA in healthy donors. Findings of the study overall: In vitro work confirmed that a few CMV-associated chains recognize CMV antigens.

V gene TRBV7-2 combines with J gene TRBJ2-1; D perhaps matches TRBD1 (5 bases). The source material was PBMCs. The sequence was collected from a woman younger than 30 in good health and CMV-seronegative. Here the CDR3 DNA reads TGTGCCAGCGGCCAGGGCCCCGAGTTCTTC. Amino acids: CASGQGPEFF.